These 32 T cell receptor beta chains came from one sample sequenced in a study of lymphopenia after photon versus proton radiotherapy. Assay used: immunoSEQ multiplex PCR; TCRdb lists only in-frame clones, some missing. The sample records roughly 58,000 clones, about nine tenths being singletons. The specimen comprised peripheral blood, sampled from a patient treated with proton-based radiotherapy. All receptors come from a man aged 80 or over with esophageal cancer.

In this sample, this clone turned up a few times. The chain is built from TRBV9 and TRBJ2-1, with D possibly matching TRBD1 (6 bases). The CDR3 extends over 16 amino acids. V was pared by 0 bases and J by 4 bases, with 14 bases between. From germline, CDR1 is SGDLS and CDR2 YYNGEE. The CDR3 here is CASSVEGIGTYNEQFF. The CDR3 bases are TGTGCCAGCAGCGTAGAGGGGATCGGGACATACAATGAGCAGTTCTTC.

This sequence joins TRBV29-1 and TRBJ1-1; TRBD1 might be the D (5 bases). CDR3 length equals 13 residues. Trimming pared 7 bases from V and 3 bases from J, leaving 15 bases between. Germline CDR1 and CDR2: SQVTM and ANQGSEA. CDR3 DNA sequence: TGCAGCGCCCGAGGGGACTTAGACACTGAAGCTTTCTTT. Amino acids: CSARGDLDTEAFF.

In this sample, this clone turned up a few times. This sample includes further DNA sequences coding for the same CDR3. The rearrangement joins TRBV4-1 to TRBJ2-7; 7 bases map to TRBD1. Germline trimming cut 1 base from V and 0 bases from J; bases unmatched to any gene: 3. The CDR3 has 15 residues. Looked up from germline, CDR1 is MGHRA and CDR2 is YSYEKL. CDR3: CASSQGQGGSYEQYF. CDR3 nucleotide sequence: TGCGCCAGCAGCCAAGGACAGGGCGGCTCCTACGAGCAGTACTTC.

This clone was found a few times. This chain links TRBV5-1 with TRBJ1-3, with D possibly TRBD1 on 6 matching bases. The CDR3 extends over 19 amino acids. CDR1 and CDR2 (germline): SGHRS, YFSETQ. Trimming shortened V by 3 bases and J by 0 bases, and 22 bases separated the two germline ends. CDR3 amino acids: CASSSEPDPRGFSGNTIYF. The CDR3 nucleotides are TGCGCCAGCAGCTCCGAACCAGACCCCAGGGGATTCTCTGGAAACACCATATATTTT. Filled out from reference TRBV5-1 and TRBJ1-3, the complete variable domain reads KAGVTQTPRYLIKTRGQQVTLSCSPISGHRSVSWYQQTPGQGLQFLFEYFSETQRNKGNFPGRFSGRQFSNSRSEMNVSTLELGDSALYLCASSSEPDPRGFSGNTIYFGEGSWLTVV.

This chain links TRBV9 with TRBJ2-7; D not resolved. Germline values: CDR1 SGDLS, CDR2 YYNGEE. The CDR3 is 13 amino acids. Between the trimmed V and J ends, which lost 0 bases and 5 bases, there was a span of 9 bases. CDR3 sequence: CASSVAEAHEQYF. CDR3 nucleotides: TGTGCCAGCAGCGTAGCAGAAGCCCACGAGCAGTACTTC.

This chain uses TRBV6-1 with TRBJ2-7; no firm D call. CDR3 length: 12 residues. Between the trimmed V and J ends, which lost 5 bases and 2 bases, there was a span of 7 bases. CDR1 is MNHNS and CDR2 is SASEGT in the germline V gene. The CDR3: CASSTRAYEQYF. For the CDR3, the DNA is TGTGCCAGCAGTACTCGAGCCTACGAGCAGTACTTC.

The table lists this clone with a few counts. The V call is TRBV7-6, the J call TRBJ1-2; D gene uncertain. V was trimmed by 8 bases and J by 8 bases, leaving 18 bases between them. The CDR3 is 13 amino acids. CDR1 and CDR2 (germline): SGHVS, FNYEAQ. The DNA for the CDR3 is TGTGCCAGCTCAGACGTAGGTGTGCGGGGCTACACCTTC. Residues: CASSDVGVRGYTF.

The chain carries TRBV5-4 and TRBJ2-1; possibly TRBD2 for D (7 bases). Germline-derived CDR1 and CDR2 are SGHNT and YYREEE (reference sequence). The V gene lost 7 bases and the J gene lost 0 bases, with 11 bases spanning the gap. CDR3 length: 14 residues. In DNA, the CDR3 is TGTGCCAGCGGGGGGGCCAGCTCCTACAATGAGCAGTTCTTC. This translates into CASGGASSYNEQFF.

The rearrangement uses TRBV25-1 and TRBJ1-2, with D tentatively TRBD1 (5 bases). The CDR3 length is 16 residues. V was shortened by 1 base and J by 6 bases, with 18 bases between the two germline ends. CDR1 is MGHDK and CDR2 is SYGVNS in the germline V gene. The CDR3 nucleotides read TGTGCCAGCAGTGAATTTGATGGGGGGTATGGGCATGGCTACACCTTC. As protein: CASSEFDGGYGHGYTF.

This chain connects TRBV27 to TRBJ2-3; 10 bases are a match to TRBD2. J was trimmed by 1 base and V by 3 bases; bases with no gene match: 1. Germline V gene sequence: CDR1 MNHEY, CDR2 SMNVEV (reference sequence). The CDR3 covers 15 residues. The CDR3 is CASSFGTSGTDTQYF. CDR3 coding DNA: TGTGCCAGCAGTTTTGGGACTAGCGGCACAGATACGCAGTATTTT.

The chain carries TRBV18 and TRBJ2-7; 12 bases map to TRBD1. Per the germline V gene, CDR1 is KGHSH and CDR2 is LQKENI. The CDR3 contains 15 residues. V lost 1 base to trimming and J lost 4 bases; unmatched junction nucleotides: 2. Here the CDR3 reads CASSPQGQGAYEQYF. CDR3 in DNA: TGTGCCAGCTCACCACAGGGACAGGGGGCTTACGAGCAGTACTTC.

This clone was observed a single time. This chain links TRBV9 with TRBJ1-1; TRBD1 matches 7 bases. V shed 4 bases and J 3 bases; nucleotides not matched to a gene: 9. The CDR3 has 15 amino acids. CDR1 and CDR2 (germline): SGDLS, YYNGEE. The CDR3 DNA reads TGTGCCAGCAGCCCTACGACAGGGAGGTACACTGAAGCTTTCTTT. As protein: CASSPTTGRYTEAFF.

V gene TRBV6-1 combines with J gene TRBJ1-1; 9 nucleotides line up with TRBD1. This CDR3 is 14 amino acids long. V shed 7 bases and J 0 bases; nucleotides not matched to a gene: 3. Per the germline V gene, CDR1 is MNHNS and CDR2 is SASEGT. CDR3 DNA sequence: TGTGCCAGCATAGACAGGGGGATGAACACTGAAGCTTTCTTT. Amino acids: CASIDRGMNTEAFF.

The V gene is TRBV2, the J gene TRBJ2-7; the D gene is possibly TRBD1 (6 bases). Trimming took off 4 bases at V and 12 bases at J, with 16 bases between the two ends. From germline, CDR1 is SNHLY and CDR2 FYNNEI. The CDR3 runs 12 residues. CDR3: CASSVLWDISYF. The DNA of the CDR3 is TGTGCCAGCAGTGTGTTGTGGGACATATCGTACTTC.

The V call is TRBV4-2, the J call TRBJ1-6, with D unresolved. This CDR3 has 15 residues. Germline V gene data show CDR1 as LGHNA and CDR2 as YNFKEQ. Trimming left V 4 bases short and J 6 bases short, with 13 bases between. The CDR3 bases are TGTGCCAGCAGCCGTGGGCAGAGTCCTAATTCACCCCTCCACTTT. This gives the protein CASSRGQSPNSPLHF.

The chain couples TRBV4-3 to TRBJ2-1; D might be TRBD2 (6 bases). The CDR3 totals 15 residues. Trimming removed 0 bases at V and 0 bases at J, with 6 bases between. CDR1 is LGHNA, CDR2 YSLEER, per germline. The CDR3 reads CASSQDGSSYNEQFF. DNA of the CDR3: TGCGCCAGCAGCCAAGACGGGAGCTCCTACAATGAGCAGTTCTTC.

The chain couples TRBV19 to TRBJ2-5, with TRBD1 as a possible D gene (7 bases). The CDR3 is 15 residues long. Germline CDR1 is LNHDA and CDR2 is SQIVND (reference sequence). Between the trimmed V and J ends, which lost 6 bases and 0 bases, there was a span of 14 bases. CDR3 amino acids: CASREDREDQETQYF. The CDR3 DNA follows: TGTGCCAGTAGGGAAGACAGGGAGGACCAAGAGACCCAGTACTTC.

The rearrangement uses TRBV7-2 and TRBJ2-5, with 9 bases lining up with TRBD1. Near its end, the DNA agrees better with TRBJ2-7, so the J call may be wrong. This CDR3 has 14 residues. Germline V gene data show CDR1 as SGHTA and CDR2 as FQGNSA. Here the CDR3 DNA reads TGTGCCAGCAGCCCGCGACAGGGGGCCTACGAGCAGTACTTC. This translates into CASSPRQGAYEQYF.

The J gene is TRBJ1-2, the V gene TRBV18; 7 bases match TRBD1. J was trimmed by 4 bases and V by 3 bases; bases with no gene match: 11. CDR3 size: 16 residues. Germline lookup yields CDR1 KGHSH and CDR2 LQKENI. The CDR3 nucleotides read TGTGCCAGCTCACCCATAAAGTCGACAGGGAGCTATGGCTACACCTTC. This sequence encodes CASSPIKSTGSYGYTF.

V usage is TRBV18 and J usage is TRBJ2-5, with unresolved D. This CDR3 contains 14 residues. V lost 0 bases and J lost 2, with 7 bases in between. Germline lookup yields CDR1 KGHSH and CDR2 LQKENI. This CDR3 reads CASSPPSQQETQYF. Written as DNA, the CDR3 is TGTGCCAGCTCACCACCGTCGCAGCAAGAGACCCAGTACTTC.

This clone was detected a few times. V gene TRBV7-9 combines with J gene TRBJ1-2; D is unclear. The V end was cut by 1 base, the J end by 8 bases, with 8 bases between. Germline V gives CDR1 SEHNR, CDR2 FQNEAQ (reference sequence). The CDR3 consists of 12 residues. The CDR3 coding sequence is TGTGCCAGCAGCTTAGACAGCTGGGGCTACACCTTC. Encoded protein: CASSLDSWGYTF.

The chain recombines TRBV25-1 with TRBJ1-5; TRBD1 agrees at 7 bases. Germline V gives CDR1 MGHDK, CDR2 SYGVNS. After removal of 1 base from V and 4 bases from J, the junction contained 7 bases not matched to a gene. The CDR3 has 16 residues. The CDR3 loop reads CASSEFRDRQNQPQHF. CDR3 in DNA: TGTGCCAGCAGTGAATTTCGGGACAGACAAAATCAGCCCCAGCATTTT.

The V and J genes are TRBV27 and TRBJ2-3, with TRBD2 matching 8 bases. The CDR3 contains 14 residues. V shed 5 bases and J 9 bases; nucleotides not matched to a gene: 10. CDR1 MNHEY and CDR2 SMNVEV come from the germline V gene (reference sequence). CDR3 region: CASSPRLASRTQYF. In DNA form, the CDR3 reads TGTGCCAGCAGTCCCAGACTAGCGTCGCGAACGCAGTATTTT.

This chain connects TRBV19 to TRBJ2-7; weak D call: TRBD2 (5 bases). This CDR3 is built from 16 residues. CDR1 and CDR2 (germline): LNHDA, SQIVND (reference sequence). Deletions cut 6 bases from V and 4 bases from J, with 22 bases between. CDR3 protein: CASSPGQAHGEYEQYF. In DNA form, the CDR3 reads TGTGCCAGTAGCCCCGGGCAGGCCCACGGGGAATACGAGCAGTACTTC.

J is TRBJ1-1 and V is TRBV19; D uncertain. Trimming pared 3 bases from V and 8 bases from J, leaving 13 bases between. CDR3 length: 13 residues. CDR1 and CDR2 from the germline V gene are LNHDA and SQIVND (reference sequence). CDR3 nucleotide sequence: TGTGCCAGTAGTATCCTCCGTGGGCAGGAAGCTTTCTTT. Amino acid sequence: CASSILRGQEAFF.

The chain uses TRBV14 and TRBJ2-1, with D perhaps matching TRBD1 or TRBD2 (5 bases each). CDR3 size: 13 residues. V lost 1 base and J 8 bases, leaving 9 bases between the germline ends. Germline CDR1 is SGHDN and CDR2 is FVKESK. The CDR3 is CASSQGLGDEQFF. The CDR3 region has the DNA TGTGCCAGCAGCCAAGGTCTGGGGGATGAGCAGTTCTTC.

The chain joins TRBV5-1 to TRBJ2-7; D may match TRBD1 or TRBD2 (5 bases each). Germline V gene data show CDR1 as SGHRS and CDR2 as YFSETQ. CDR3 size: 15 residues. V was shortened by 1 base and J by 7 bases, with 18 bases between the two germline ends. The CDR3, as DNA: TGCGCCAGCAGCTTGTTGGCAGGGAGAGAATGGGAGCAGTACTTC. This encodes CASSLLAGREWEQYF.

This clone has only one observation. The CDR3 is CASSYGGRETQYF. The CDR3 coding sequence is TGTGCCAGCAGTTACGGGGGGAGGGAGACCCAGTACTTC. The chain uses TRBV6-6 and TRBJ2-5; TRBD2 is a possible D gene (6 bases). The V gene's germline CDR1 is MNHNY and CDR2 SVGAGI (reference sequence). Trimming left V 2 bases short and J 5 bases short, with 9 bases between. The CDR3 runs to 13 residues.

The chain combines TRBV11-2 with TRBJ2-7; D is possibly TRBD1 (5 bases). The length of the CDR3 is 14 residues. Germline V gene data show CDR1 as SGHAT and CDR2 as FQNNGV. Trimming took 3 bases from V and 12 from J, leaving 21 bases between them. The CDR3 DNA is TGTGCCAGCAGCTTCCCCCCAAGACAGAACTATCCGTACTTC. It encodes CASSFPPRQNYPYF.

The chain links TRBV28 to TRBJ2-3; a possible D gene is TRBD2 (7 bases). CDR3 length: 19 amino acids. Germline CDR1 and CDR2: MDHEN and SYDVKM. The germline V and J ends were trimmed by 7 bases and 0 bases, with 26 bases remaining between them. Written as DNA, the CDR3 is TGTGCCAGCACTCTGACAGGAGTTCGCGGGAGTCTTAGCACAGATACGCAGTATTTT. This sequence encodes CASTLTGVRGSLSTDTQYF.

CDR3 coding DNA: TGTGCCAGTACCCCCCAGAAACAGGGGGCGGGGGGCTACACCTTC. Amino acids: CASTPQKQGAGGYTF. The chain links TRBV19 to TRBJ1-2, with 9 bases fitting TRBD1. CDR1 is LNHDA and CDR2 is SQIVND in the germline V gene (reference sequence). The CDR3 consists of 15 residues. The trim removed 7 bases at V and 8 bases at J, leaving 14 bases unmatched.

The chain couples TRBV6-5 to TRBJ1-2; possible D gene TRBD1, 5 bases. This CDR3 comprises 12 residues. Germline loops: CDR1 MNHEY, CDR2 SVGAGI. Trimming left V 6 bases short and J 2 bases short, with 7 bases between. The CDR3 coding sequence is TGTGCCAGCAGCAGGGAAAACTATGGCTACACCTTC. It codes for CASSRENYGYTF.